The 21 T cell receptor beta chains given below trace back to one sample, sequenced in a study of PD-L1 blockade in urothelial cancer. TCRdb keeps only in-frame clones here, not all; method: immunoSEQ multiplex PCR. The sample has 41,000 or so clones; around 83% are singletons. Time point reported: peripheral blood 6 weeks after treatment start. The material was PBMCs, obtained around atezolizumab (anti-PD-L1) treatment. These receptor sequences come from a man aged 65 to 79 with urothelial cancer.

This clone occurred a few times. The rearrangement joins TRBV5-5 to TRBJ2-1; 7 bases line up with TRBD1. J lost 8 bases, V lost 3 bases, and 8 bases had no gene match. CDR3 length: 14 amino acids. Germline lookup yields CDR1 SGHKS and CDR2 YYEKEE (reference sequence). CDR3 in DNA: TGTGCCAGCAGCTGGGCAGGGGGTACCGATGAGCAGTTCTTC. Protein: CASSWAGGTDEQFF. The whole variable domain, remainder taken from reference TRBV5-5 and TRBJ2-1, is DAGVTQSPTHLIKTRGQQVTLRCSPISGHKSVSWYQQVLGQGPQFIFQYYEKEERGRGNFPDRFSARQFPNYSSELNVNALLLGDSALYLCASSWAGGTDEQFFGPGTRLTVL.

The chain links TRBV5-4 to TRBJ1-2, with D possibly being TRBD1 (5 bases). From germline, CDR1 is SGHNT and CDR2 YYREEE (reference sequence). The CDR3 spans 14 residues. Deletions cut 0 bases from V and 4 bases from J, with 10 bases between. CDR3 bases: TGTGCCAGCAGCTTGGAGGCGGGGGTCTATGGCTACACCTTC. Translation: CASSLEAGVYGYTF.

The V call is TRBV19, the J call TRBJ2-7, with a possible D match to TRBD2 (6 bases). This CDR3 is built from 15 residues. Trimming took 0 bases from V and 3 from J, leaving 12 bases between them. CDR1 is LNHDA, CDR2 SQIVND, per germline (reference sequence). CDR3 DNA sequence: TGTGCCAGTAGTATAGAGGCGGGACGACACTACGAGCAGTACTTC. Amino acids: CASSIEAGRHYEQYF.

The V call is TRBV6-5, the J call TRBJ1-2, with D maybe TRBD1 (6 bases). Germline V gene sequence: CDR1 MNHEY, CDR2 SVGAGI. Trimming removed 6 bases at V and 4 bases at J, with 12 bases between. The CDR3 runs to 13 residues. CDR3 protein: CASRTTQGYGYTF. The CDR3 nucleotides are TGTGCCAGCAGGACTACACAGGGCTATGGCTACACCTTC.

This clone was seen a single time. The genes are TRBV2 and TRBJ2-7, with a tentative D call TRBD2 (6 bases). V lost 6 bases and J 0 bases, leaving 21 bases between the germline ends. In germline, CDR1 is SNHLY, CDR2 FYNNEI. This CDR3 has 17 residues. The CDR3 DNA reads TGTGCCAGCAGCGGGGACTTCGCAGCACCTAGCTCCTACGAGCAGTACTTC. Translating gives CASSGDFAAPSSYEQYF.

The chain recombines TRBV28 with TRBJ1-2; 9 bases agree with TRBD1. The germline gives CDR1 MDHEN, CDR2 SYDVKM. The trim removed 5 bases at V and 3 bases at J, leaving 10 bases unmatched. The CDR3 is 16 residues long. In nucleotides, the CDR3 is TGTGCCAGCAGTCGTTCACCGGGACAGGGAGACTATGGCTACACCTTC. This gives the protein CASSRSPGQGDYGYTF.

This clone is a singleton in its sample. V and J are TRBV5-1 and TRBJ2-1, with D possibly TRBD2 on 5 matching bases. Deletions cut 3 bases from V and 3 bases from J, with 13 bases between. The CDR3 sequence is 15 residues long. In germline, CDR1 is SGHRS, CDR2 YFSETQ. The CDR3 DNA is TGCGCCAGCAGCTCCCGGGAACCCATCTACAATGAGCAGTTCTTC. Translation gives CASSSREPIYNEQFF.

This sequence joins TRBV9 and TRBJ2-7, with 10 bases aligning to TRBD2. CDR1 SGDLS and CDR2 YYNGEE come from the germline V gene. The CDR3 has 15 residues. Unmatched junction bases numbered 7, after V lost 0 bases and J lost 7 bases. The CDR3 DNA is TGTGCCAGCAGCGTAGATGGGACTAGCGTACGGGAGCAGTACTTC. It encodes CASSVDGTSVREQYF.

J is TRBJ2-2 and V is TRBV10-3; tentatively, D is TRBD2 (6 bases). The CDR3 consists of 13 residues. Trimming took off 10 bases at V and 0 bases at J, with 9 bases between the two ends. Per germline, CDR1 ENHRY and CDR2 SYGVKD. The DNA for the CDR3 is TGTGCCAGCGGGGACGCGAACACCGGGGAGCTGTTTTTT. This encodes CASGDANTGELFF.

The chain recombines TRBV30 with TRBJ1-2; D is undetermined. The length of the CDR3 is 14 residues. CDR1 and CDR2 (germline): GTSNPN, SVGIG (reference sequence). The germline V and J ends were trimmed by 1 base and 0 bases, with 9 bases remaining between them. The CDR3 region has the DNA TGTGCCTGGAGTGATGGCAGTACTAACTATGGCTACACCTTC. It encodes CAWSDGSTNYGYTF.

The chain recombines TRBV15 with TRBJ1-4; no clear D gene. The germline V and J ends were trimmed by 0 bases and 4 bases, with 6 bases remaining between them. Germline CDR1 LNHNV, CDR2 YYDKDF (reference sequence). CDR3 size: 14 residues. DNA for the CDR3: TGTGCCACCAGCAGAGATTCCTTTAATGAAAAACTGTTTTTT. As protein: CATSRDSFNEKLFF.

The CDR3 sequence: CSAIRGSYEQYF. The CDR3 region has the DNA TGCAGCGCTATCAGGGGTTCCTACGAGCAGTACTTC. The J gene is TRBJ2-7, the V gene TRBV29-1; D may be TRBD1 (6 bases). Trimming shortened V by 7 bases and J by 1 base, and 11 bases separated the two germline ends. Germline V gene sequence: CDR1 SQVTM, CDR2 ANQGSEA. This CDR3 contains 12 residues.

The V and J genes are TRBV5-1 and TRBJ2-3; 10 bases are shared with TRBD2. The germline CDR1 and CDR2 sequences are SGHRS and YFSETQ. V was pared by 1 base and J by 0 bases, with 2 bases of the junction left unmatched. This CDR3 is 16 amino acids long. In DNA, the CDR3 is TGCGCCAGCAGCTTGACTAGCGGGGACAGCACAGATACGCAGTATTTT. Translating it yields CASSLTSGDSTDTQYF. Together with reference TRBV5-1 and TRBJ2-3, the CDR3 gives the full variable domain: KAGVTQTPRYLIKTRGQQVTLSCSPISGHRSVSWYQQTPGQGLQFLFEYFSETQRNKGNFPGRFSGRQFSNSRSEMNVSTLELGDSALYLCASSLTSGDSTDTQYFGPGTRLTVL.

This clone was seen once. Here the CDR3 reads CASSTPGQADEQYF. CDR3 nucleotides: TGTGCCAGTAGCACTCCGGGACAGGCGGACGAGCAGTACTTC. This sequence joins TRBV19 and TRBJ2-7, with 8 nucleotides matching TRBD1. The CDR3 loop spans 14 amino acids. V lost 6 bases, J lost 5 bases, and 9 bases stayed unmatched. Germline lookup yields CDR1 LNHDA and CDR2 SQIVND (reference sequence).

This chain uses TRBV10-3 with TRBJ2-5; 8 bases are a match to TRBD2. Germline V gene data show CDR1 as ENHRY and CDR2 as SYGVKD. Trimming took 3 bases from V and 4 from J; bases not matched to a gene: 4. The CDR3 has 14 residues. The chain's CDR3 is CAISDAAGAETQYF. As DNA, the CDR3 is TGTGCCATCAGTGATGCAGCGGGAGCAGAGACCCAGTACTTC.

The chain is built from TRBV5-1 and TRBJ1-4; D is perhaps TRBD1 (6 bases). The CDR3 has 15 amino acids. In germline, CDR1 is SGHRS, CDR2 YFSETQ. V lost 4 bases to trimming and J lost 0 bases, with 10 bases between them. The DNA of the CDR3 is TGCGCCAGCAGCACCACAGGGACAACTAATGAAAAACTGTTTTTT. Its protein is CASSTTGTTNEKLFF.

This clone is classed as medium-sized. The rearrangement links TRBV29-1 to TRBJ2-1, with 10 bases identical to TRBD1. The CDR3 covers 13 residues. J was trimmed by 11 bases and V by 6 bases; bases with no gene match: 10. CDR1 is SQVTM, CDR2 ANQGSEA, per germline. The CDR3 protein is CSVGDRGLGKQFF. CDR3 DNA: TGCAGCGTCGGGGACAGGGGATTGGGAAAGCAGTTCTTC.

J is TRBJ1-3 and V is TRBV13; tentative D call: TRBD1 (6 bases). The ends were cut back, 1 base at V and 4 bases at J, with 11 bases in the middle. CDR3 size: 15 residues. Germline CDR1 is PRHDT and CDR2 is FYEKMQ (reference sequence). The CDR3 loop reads CASSLDGGAGNTIYF. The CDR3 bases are TGTGCCAGCAGCTTAGATGGGGGGGCCGGAAACACCATATATTTT.

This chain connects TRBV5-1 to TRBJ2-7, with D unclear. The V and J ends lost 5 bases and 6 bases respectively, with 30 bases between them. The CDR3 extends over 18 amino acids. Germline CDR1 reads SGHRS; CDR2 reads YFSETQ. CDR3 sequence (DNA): TGCGCCAGCAGTCCCCAACCCCAGGCCAAGGATTGGAACTTCGAGCAGTACTTC. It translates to CASSPQPQAKDWNFEQYF.

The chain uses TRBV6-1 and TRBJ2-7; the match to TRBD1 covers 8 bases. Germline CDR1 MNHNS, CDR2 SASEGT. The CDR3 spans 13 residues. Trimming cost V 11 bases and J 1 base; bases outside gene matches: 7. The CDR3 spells CACWTGPSYEQYF. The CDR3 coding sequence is TGTGCCTGTTGGACAGGGCCGTCCTACGAGCAGTACTTC.

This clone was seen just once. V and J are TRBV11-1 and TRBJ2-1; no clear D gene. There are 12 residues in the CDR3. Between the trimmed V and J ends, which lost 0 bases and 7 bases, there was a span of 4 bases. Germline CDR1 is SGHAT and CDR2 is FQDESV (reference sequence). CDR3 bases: TGTGCCAGCAGCTTAGCCGTAAATGAGCAGTTCTTC. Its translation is CASSLAVNEQFF.